The 3 T cell receptor beta chains below come from one sample, sequenced in a study of blood T cell repertoires in COVID-19. Method: immunoSEQ multiplex PCR; TCRdb's copy keeps in-frame clones and lacks some. The repertoire includes 200,000 to 300,000 clones, 88% of them detected once, and 4% sits in the top ten. Sequences were obtained from peripheral blood. These receptors came from a man between 60 and 70 years old who had recovered from COVID-19.

The chain has TRBV11-1 and TRBJ1-1; 7 positions agree with TRBD1. V shed 1 base, J shed 5 bases, and the junction held 4 bases outside the gene matches. CDR3 length: 14 residues. CDR1 SGHAT and CDR2 FQDESV come from the germline V gene (reference sequence). The CDR3 region has the DNA TGTGCCAGCAGCTTAGGACAGGGTAGGACTGAAGCTTTCTTT. It yields the protein CASSLGQGRTEAFF.

The chain links TRBV7-3 to TRBJ1-3; the match to TRBD1 covers 7 bases. V trimming: 5 bases; J trimming: 2 bases; junction bases outside the gene matches: 6. From germline, CDR1 is SGHTA and CDR2 FQGTGA. The CDR3 spans 15 residues. CDR3 DNA: TGTGCCAGCAGCGCCGGGACAGACGCTGGAAACACCATATATTTT. Amino acid sequence: CASSAGTDAGNTIYF.

The chain couples TRBV4-1 to TRBJ1-2, with 7 bases aligning to TRBD1. With V trimmed by 4 bases and J by 5 bases, 7 bases remained unmatched. Germline values: CDR1 MGHRA, CDR2 YSYEKL. This CDR3 region has 14 residues. This CDR3 is CASSLQGGNYGYTF. CDR3 DNA: TGCGCCAGCAGCCTTCAGGGGGGCAATTATGGCTACACCTTC.